One and the same sample provided the 6 T cell receptor beta chains below, sequenced in a study of HIV-infected patients and healthy controls. TCRdb analysed the 5' RACE reads with MiXCR anew, one entry per CDR3 protein. This table holds about 64,000 distinct CDR3 sequences, about 19% found once. The sequenced material came from CD4+ T cells from blood. These receptors were obtained from a human donor in good health.

This clonotype turned up a few times. This chain links TRBV28 with TRBJ1-2; D gene unclear. The CDR3 has 12 residues. CDR1 and CDR2 (germline): MDHEN, SYDVKM. V lost 5 bases to trimming and J lost 8 bases, with 12 bases between them. This chain's CDR3 is CASSIQLIGYTF. The CDR3 nucleotides are TGTGCCAGCAGTATTCAGTTGATCGGCTACACCTTC.

This clonotype was recorded a few times. V gene TRBV27 combines with J gene TRBJ2-7; the match to TRBD2 covers 7 bases. V shed 2 bases, J shed 7 bases, and the junction held 14 bases outside the gene matches. In germline, CDR1 is MNHEY, CDR2 SMNVEV (reference sequence). CDR3 size: 16 residues. This CDR3 is CASSLRASGGEQEQYF. CDR3 in DNA: TGTGCCAGCAGTTTAAGGGCTAGCGGAGGGGAACAGGAGCAGTACTTC.

This clonotype has at least ten counts. V and J are TRBV4-1 and TRBJ2-6; 7 bases line up with TRBD1. V lost 0 bases to trimming and J lost 2 bases; unmatched junction nucleotides: 7. CDR3 length equals 18 residues. The germline CDR1 and CDR2 sequences are MGHRA and YSYEKL. The CDR3 region is CASSQEVSGGAGANVLTF. The CDR3 region has the DNA TGCGCCAGCAGCCAAGAGGTCTCAGGGGGAGCTGGGGCCAACGTCCTGACTTTC.

A few counts support this clonotype. This CDR3 is CASSGQGLQNTGELFF. DNA for the CDR3: TGTGCCAGCAGCGGACAGGGACTCCAGAACACCGGGGAGCTGTTTTTT. The chain employs TRBV27 and TRBJ2-2; 8 nucleotides match TRBD1. Looked up from germline, CDR1 is MNHEY and CDR2 is SMNVEV (reference sequence). The trim removed 6 bases at V and 1 base at J, leaving 7 bases unmatched. The CDR3 loop spans 16 amino acids.

This clonotype was picked up many times. The CDR3 DNA reads as TGTGCCATCAGTATGCGGAAAAACACTGAAGCTTTCTTT. It yields the protein CAISMRKNTEAFF. The chain uses TRBV10-3 and TRBJ1-1; D gene uncertain. The CDR3 covers 13 residues. In germline, CDR1 is ENHRY, CDR2 SYGVKD. The germline V and J ends were trimmed by 5 bases and 2 bases, with 9 bases remaining between them.

The rearrangement uses TRBV4-1 and TRBJ2-7; the D gene is possibly TRBD2 (6 bases). The CDR3 is made up of 15 amino acids. With 3 bases removed from V and 3 bases from J, the gap between germline ends came to 15 bases. Germline-derived CDR1 and CDR2 are MGHRA and YSYEKL. Written as DNA, the CDR3 is TGCGCCAGCAGCCAGGACCGGGACTCACTCTACGAGCAGTACTTC. It codes for CASSQDRDSLYEQYF.